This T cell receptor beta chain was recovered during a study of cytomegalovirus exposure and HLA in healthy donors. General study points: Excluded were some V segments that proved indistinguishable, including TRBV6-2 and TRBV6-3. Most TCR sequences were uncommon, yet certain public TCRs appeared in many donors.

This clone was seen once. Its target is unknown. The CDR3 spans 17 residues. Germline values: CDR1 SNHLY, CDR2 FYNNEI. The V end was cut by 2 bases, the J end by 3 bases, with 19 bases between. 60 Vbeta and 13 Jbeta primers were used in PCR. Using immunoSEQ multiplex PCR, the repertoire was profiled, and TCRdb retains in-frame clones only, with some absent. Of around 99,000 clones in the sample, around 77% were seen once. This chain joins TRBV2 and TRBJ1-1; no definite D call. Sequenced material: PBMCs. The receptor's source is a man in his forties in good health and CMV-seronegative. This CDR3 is CASSEQTSGWRDTEAFF. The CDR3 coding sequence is TGTGCCAGCAGTGAACAGACCTCGGGATGGCGCGACACTGAAGCTTTCTTT.